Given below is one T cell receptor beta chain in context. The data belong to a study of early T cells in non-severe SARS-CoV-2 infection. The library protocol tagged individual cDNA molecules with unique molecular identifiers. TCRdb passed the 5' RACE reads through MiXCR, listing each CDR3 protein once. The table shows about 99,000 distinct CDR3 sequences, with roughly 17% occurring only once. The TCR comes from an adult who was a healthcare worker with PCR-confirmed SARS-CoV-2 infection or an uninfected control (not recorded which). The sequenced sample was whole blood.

The CDR3 DNA sequence: TGTGCCAGCTCACAAGGGACAGGGGAGCAGAACACTGAAGCTTTCTTT. This translates into CASSQGTGEQNTEAFF. The chain recombines TRBV18 with TRBJ1-1; 10 nucleotides line up with TRBD1. The length of the CDR3 is 16 residues. The J segment lost 1 base and the V segment lost 4 bases, leaving 6 bases of the junction unmatched. The V gene's germline CDR1 is KGHSH and CDR2 LQKENI.